A selection of T cell receptor beta chains follows, all from one sample in a study of T-cell reconstitution after alpha-beta-depleted transplantation in children. TCRdb passed the PCR reads through MiXCR, listing each CDR3 protein once. The sample yields 780,000 or so distinct CDR3 sequences, 16% seen once. Specimen: PBMCs, mostly from graft donor cells, collected 360 days after TCRalphabeta/CD19-depleted stem cell transplant. Receptor source: a male patient aged 10 to 17 who had a stem cell transplant for acute lymphoblastic leukemia, so the T cells may come from the graft donor. The CDR3 runs from the conserved cysteine through the conserved F or W. A D gene is named only where the DNA matches it firmly. A row's size may be missing; if present it is once, few, many or a size class.

len	abundance	v_gene	d_gene	j_gene	CDR3aa	CDR3nt
13	many	TRBV10-3	-	TRBJ2-7	CAIRGPPGEEQYF	TGTGCCATCAGGGGACCACCGGGGGAGGAGCAGTACTTC
16	few	TRBV18	-	TRBJ1-5	CASSPPRSGQAQPQHF	TGTGCCAGCTCACCACCGAGGTCGGGACAAGCTCAGCCCCAGCATTTT
17	-	TRBV15	TRBD2	TRBJ2-1	CATSAPLLAGTLGEQFF	TGTGCCACCAGCGCCCCCCTACTAGCGGGAACCCTCGGGGAGCAGTTCTTC
14	-	TRBV5-1	-	TRBJ2-1	CASRTDHSYNEQFF	TGCGCCAGCCGGACAGACCACTCCTACAATGAGCAGTTCTTC
15	few	TRBV24-1	TRBD1	TRBJ2-3	CATSDSRGTGDTQYF	TGTGCCACCAGTGATTCCAGGGGGACGGGAGATACGCAGTATTTT
15	-	TRBV13	TRBD2	TRBJ2-1	CASSLSLAGMGEQFF	TGTGCCAGCAGCTTGAGCCTAGCGGGAATGGGTGAGCAGTTCTTC
13	few	TRBV3-1	-	TRBJ1-1	CASSQLGLTEAFF	TGTGCCAGCAGCCAATTGGGGCTAACTGAAGCTTTCTTT
13	few	TRBV29-1	-	TRBJ2-7	CSAAASFSYEQYF	TGCAGCGCTGCGGCTTCGTTCTCCTACGAGCAGTACTTC
13	-	TRBV6-6	-	TRBJ2-3	CASRDTRADTQYF	TGTGCCAGCAGAGATACCAGGGCGGATACGCAGTATTTT
19	-	TRBV5-1	-	TRBJ2-6	CASSLSTAKSLSGANVLTF	TGCGCCAGCAGCTTGTCGACAGCGAAAAGTCTCTCTGGGGCCAACGTCCTGACTTTC
16	few	TRBV5-1	-	TRBJ2-5	CASSWGPSGAGETQYF	TGCGCCAGCAGCTGGGGGCCCTCGGGGGCGGGAGAGACCCAGTACTTC
16	few	TRBV2	TRBD2	TRBJ2-3	CASRDLSGRPADTQYF	TGTGCCAGCAGGGACCTTAGCGGGAGGCCGGCAGATACGCAGTATTTT
15	-	TRBV7-9	TRBD2	TRBJ2-3	CASSLVAGVVDTQYF	TGTGCCAGCAGCTTAGTCGCGGGAGTGGTAGATACGCAGTATTTT
12	few	TRBV20-1	-	TRBJ2-7	CSAFGSSYEQYF	TGCAGTGCTTTCGGGAGCTCCTACGAGCAGTACTTC
15	few	TRBV29-1	TRBD2	TRBJ2-2	CSVLAGGTNTGELFF	TGCAGCGTTCTAGCGGGAGGAACGAACACCGGGGAGCTGTTTTTT
14	few	TRBV18	-	TRBJ2-5	CASSPRALGETQYF	TGTGCCAGCTCACCAAGGGCATTAGGAGAGACCCAGTACTTC
14	-	TRBV4-1	-	TRBJ2-7	CASSPQSGTYEQYF	TGCGCCAGCAGCCCACAGTCGGGGACCTACGAGCAGTACTTC
15	few	TRBV12-3/TRBV12-4	TRBD1	TRBJ1-6	CASRDRVGRNSPLHF	TGTGCCAGCAGGGACAGGGTCGGGAGGAATTCACCCCTCCACTTT
17	-	TRBV3-1	TRBD2	TRBJ2-3	CASSQDIAGRGTDTQYF	TGTGCCAGCAGCCAAGACATAGCGGGACGGGGCACAGATACGCAGTATTTT
15	few	TRBV6-5	-	TRBJ1-1	CASIYSRGRNTEAFF	TGTGCCAGCATCTACTCCCGGGGGCGTAACACTGAAGCTTTCTTT